The 20 T cell receptor beta chains presented below share a single source sample, sequenced in a study of monozygotic twins with inflammatory bowel disease. TCRdb reanalyzed the 5' RACE reads, giving one entry per CDR3 protein sequence and no DNA. The listing contains under 45,000 distinct CDR3 sequences. Sequencing input: blood. The receptors stem from a human donor with ulcerative colitis or Crohn's disease, or a healthy co-twin of an affected twin (not recorded which).

The CDR3 sequence: CSASLISLNYGYTF. This rearrangement joins TRBV20-1 to TRBJ1-2. CDR1 is DFQATT, CDR2 SNEGSKA, per germline (reference sequence). The CDR3 length is 14 residues.

V usage is TRBV3-1 and J usage is TRBJ2-1; no DNA is available, so the TRBD2 call from TCRdb remains unchecked. The V gene's germline CDR1 is LGHDT and CDR2 YNNKEL (reference sequence). This CDR3 spans 13 amino acids. The chain's CDR3 is CASSNSLSDEQFF.

The chain employs TRBV11-2 and TRBJ2-1; TCRdb lists TRBD2, though no DNA is available to test this call. Per the germline V gene, CDR1 is SGHAT and CDR2 is FQNNGV. The CDR3 is 14 amino acids. The CDR3 region is CAASRGTSNNEQFF.

The CDR3 reads CSASDGRSYEQYF. The V and J genes are TRBV20-1 and TRBJ2-7. This CDR3 is built from 13 residues. Germline V gene lookup returns CDR1 DFQATT and CDR2 SNEGSKA (reference sequence).

This chain links TRBV6-1 with TRBJ2-1. Germline CDR1 is MNHNS and CDR2 is SASEGT. The CDR3 runs to 16 residues. CDR3 protein: CASKRGVASDYNEQFF.

The chain recombines TRBV7-9 with TRBJ1-1. The CDR3 length is 12 residues. Germline loops: CDR1 SEHNR, CDR2 FQNEAQ (reference sequence). This CDR3 reads CASSFHGTEAFF. Together with reference TRBV7-9 and TRBJ1-1, the CDR3 gives the full variable domain: DTGVSQNPRHKITKRGQNVTFRCDPISEHNRLYWYRQTLGQGPEFLTYFQNEAQLEKSRLLSDRFSAERPKGSFSTLEIQRTEQGDSAMYLCASSFHGTEAFFGQGTRLTVV.

The V gene is TRBV6-5, the J gene TRBJ1-6; TCRdb's D call, TRBD1, is unchecked because there is no DNA. This CDR3 contains 15 residues. Germline loops: CDR1 MNHEY, CDR2 SVGAGI. Here the CDR3 reads CASSLGAFYNSPLHF.

The V gene is TRBV29-1, the J gene TRBJ2-3; TCRdb indicates TRBD1, and absent DNA this call remains unverified. The CDR3 loop spans 13 amino acids. Looked up from germline, CDR1 is SQVTM and CDR2 is ANQGSEA. CDR3 loop: CSVEAGVADTQYF.

This sequence joins TRBV9 and TRBJ2-2; TCRdb outputs TRBD1, but without DNA this stays unchecked. Per the germline V gene, CDR1 is SGDLS and CDR2 is YYNGEE. This CDR3 has 14 residues. CDR3 sequence reads: CASSVSQGAGELFF.

The chain has TRBV7-2 and TRBJ2-1; checking the TCRdb D call of TRBD2 is not possible without DNA. The CDR3 is 17 amino acids. Germline V lookup: CDR1 SGHTA, CDR2 FQGNSA. The CDR3 loop is CASSLAGPRRSYNEQFF.

The rearrangement joins TRBV5-6 to TRBJ2-3; no DNA is available, so the TRBD2 call from TCRdb remains unchecked. From germline, CDR1 is SGHDT and CDR2 YYEEEE. The CDR3 has 13 residues. CDR3 region: CASSFVAGDTQYF.

The chain combines TRBV27 with TRBJ2-3; the D call from TCRdb, TRBD2, cannot be confirmed without DNA. Germline V gene data show CDR1 as MNHEY and CDR2 as SMNVEV (reference sequence). The CDR3 sequence is 16 residues long. The CDR3 protein is CASRRVVGLSTDTQYF.

The chain links TRBV20-1 to TRBJ2-3; no DNA is available, so the TRBD2 call from TCRdb remains unchecked. Germline V CDR1 and CDR2: DFQATT, SNEGSKA (reference sequence). This CDR3 contains 15 residues. This chain's CDR3 is CSAPSGRAATDTQYF.

This rearrangement joins TRBV10-3 to TRBJ2-3; TCRdb outputs TRBD1, but without DNA this stays unchecked. Germline V CDR1 and CDR2: ENHRY, SYGVKD. The CDR3 totals 17 residues. The CDR3 reads CAISESGTGRWTDTQYF.

This chain links TRBV9 with TRBJ2-1. The CDR3 consists of 15 residues. Per germline, CDR1 SGDLS and CDR2 YYNGEE. CDR3 loop: CASSSTLVSYNEQFF.

The rearrangement links TRBV27 to TRBJ1-5; checking the TCRdb D call of TRBD1 is not possible without DNA. CDR1 and CDR2 from the germline V gene are MNHEY and SMNVEV (reference sequence). The length of the CDR3 is 15 residues. The CDR3 sequence: CASRPGQISNQPQHF.

The CDR3 is CASLPWGQGADTQYF. The rearrangement uses TRBV7-8 and TRBJ2-3; with no DNA, the TCRdb D assignment of TRBD1 cannot be verified. CDR3 length: 15 amino acids. Germline values: CDR1 SGHVS, CDR2 FQNEAQ.

This rearrangement joins TRBV27 to TRBJ1-5; the D gene TCRdb calls, TRBD1, cannot be checked with no DNA. In germline, CDR1 is MNHEY, CDR2 SMNVEV (reference sequence). The CDR3 extends over 13 amino acids. CDR3 protein: CASRNREHGPQHF.

The chain joins TRBV20-1 to TRBJ1-2. Germline V gene data show CDR1 as DFQATT and CDR2 as SNEGSKA (reference sequence). CDR3 length: 12 residues. This chain's CDR3 is CSARLGSYGYTF.

CDR3 sequence reads: CSVRAGGRTEQFF. This chain uses TRBV29-1 with TRBJ2-1; absent DNA, TCRdb's TRBD2 call cannot be checked. CDR3 length: 13 amino acids. Germline loops: CDR1 SQVTM, CDR2 ANQGSEA.